These T cell receptor beta chains were read from a single sample in a study of cytomegalovirus exposure and HLA in healthy donors. TCRdb keeps only in-frame clones here, not all; method: immunoSEQ multiplex PCR. The table records 95,000 to 150,000 clones, over 65% of them present only once. Sequencing was carried out using PBMCs. The receptors derive from a man younger than 35 in good health and CMV-seropositive. The CDR3 runs from the conserved cysteine through the conserved F or W. Each record gives: clone size, D gene, J gene, V gene, CDR3 protein, CDR3 DNA. D genes are given only for firm matches. Clone size, where shown, is once, few, many, or a class for clones that have expanded.

clone_size: NA
d_call: NA
j_call: TRBJ2-5
v_call: TRBV21-1
cdr3_aa: CASSKEIQGQQTQYF
cdr3_nt: TGTGCCAGCAGCAAAGAAATCCAGGGCCAACAGACCCAGTACTTC

clone_size: NA
d_call: TRBD1
j_call: TRBJ1-1
v_call: TRBV7-9
cdr3_aa: CASSARDSLNTEAFF
cdr3_nt: TGTGCCAGCAGCGCCCGGGACAGCTTGAACACTGAAGCTTTCTTT

clone_size: NA
d_call: NA
j_call: TRBJ2-3
v_call: TRBV19
cdr3_aa: CASSNRGFTSTDTQYF
cdr3_nt: TGTGCCAGTAGTAATCGGGGGTTTACTAGCACAGATACGCAGTATTTT

clone_size: many
d_call: NA
j_call: TRBJ2-5
v_call: TRBV6-1
cdr3_aa: CASSETGGTGTETQYF
cdr3_nt: TGTGCCAGCAGCGAAACGGGAGGGACAGGGACCGAGACCCAGTACTTC

clone_size: once
d_call: NA
j_call: TRBJ1-2
v_call: TRBV29-1
cdr3_aa: CSVEEPANYGYTF
cdr3_nt: TGCAGCGTTGAAGAGCCAGCTAACTATGGCTACACCTTC

clone_size: NA
d_call: NA
j_call: TRBJ1-2
v_call: TRBV29-1
cdr3_aa: CSVAKWAQNYGYTF
cdr3_nt: TGCAGCGTCGCTAAGTGGGCTCAAAACTATGGCTACACCTTC

clone_size: NA
d_call: TRBD1
j_call: TRBJ2-3
v_call: TRBV11-2
cdr3_aa: CASSPGTASTDTQYF
cdr3_nt: TGTGCCAGCAGCCCGGGGACAGCAAGCACAGATACGCAGTATTTT

clone_size: NA
d_call: TRBD2
j_call: TRBJ2-5
v_call: TRBV19
cdr3_aa: CASSMTSGAHQETQYF
cdr3_nt: TGTGCCAGTAGTATGACTAGCGGGGCCCATCAAGAGACCCAGTACTTC

clone_size: NA
d_call: NA
j_call: TRBJ2-7
v_call: TRBV30
cdr3_aa: CAWSSSPGGWQYF
cdr3_nt: TGTGCCTGGAGTTCCTCGCCGGGGGGCTGGCAGTACTTC

clone_size: NA
d_call: NA
j_call: TRBJ1-1
v_call: TRBV11-2
cdr3_aa: CASSISQRGTEAFF
cdr3_nt: TGTGCCAGCAGCATTAGTCAGCGGGGGACTGAAGCTTTCTTT

clone_size: NA
d_call: TRBD1
j_call: TRBJ1-1
v_call: TRBV5-4
cdr3_aa: CASSFGGQGARNTEAFF
cdr3_nt: TGTGCCAGCAGCTTTGGGGGACAGGGGGCGCGGAACACTGAAGCTTTCTTT

clone_size: NA
d_call: NA
j_call: TRBJ2-7
v_call: TRBV5-4
cdr3_aa: CASSLESYEQYF
cdr3_nt: TGTGCCAGCAGCTTGGAGAGTTACGAGCAGTACTTC

clone_size: NA
d_call: NA
j_call: TRBJ1-3
v_call: TRBV19
cdr3_aa: CASSIGDNPGNTIYF
cdr3_nt: TGTGCCAGTAGTATAGGTGACAACCCTGGAAACACCATATATTTT

clone_size: NA
d_call: NA
j_call: TRBJ2-3
v_call: TRBV10-3
cdr3_aa: CAISESAGSTDTQYF
cdr3_nt: TGTGCCATCAGTGAGTCCGCGGGGTCCACAGATACGCAGTATTTT

clone_size: NA
d_call: TRBD1
j_call: TRBJ2-1
v_call: TRBV4-1
cdr3_aa: CASSRVPDRGDNEQFF
cdr3_nt: TGCGCCAGCAGCCGAGTACCGGACAGGGGAGACAATGAGCAGTTCTTC

clone_size: NA
d_call: TRBD1
j_call: TRBJ2-4
v_call: TRBV19
cdr3_aa: CASGTVNIQYF
cdr3_nt: TGTGCCAGCGGGACAGTCAACATTCAGTACTTC

clone_size: NA
d_call: TRBD1
j_call: TRBJ1-5
v_call: TRBV28
cdr3_aa: CASSSSQGKGQPQHF
cdr3_nt: TGTGCCAGCAGTTCGTCACAGGGGAAAGGTCAGCCCCAGCATTTT

clone_size: NA
d_call: NA
j_call: TRBJ2-7
v_call: TRBV27
cdr3_aa: CASSFAGSATYEQYF
cdr3_nt: TGTGCCAGCAGTTTTGCAGGGTCCGCGACCTACGAGCAGTACTTC

clone_size: NA
d_call: TRBD1
j_call: TRBJ2-1
v_call: TRBV7-6
cdr3_aa: CASSLAGQGLQFF
cdr3_nt: TGTGCCAGCAGCTTAGCCGGACAGGGCCTTCAGTTCTTC

clone_size: NA
d_call: TRBD2
j_call: TRBJ2-2
v_call: TRBV2
cdr3_aa: CARSLSGGARELFF
cdr3_nt: TGTGCCAGATCCCTTAGCGGGGGGGCCAGGGAGCTGTTTTTT

clone_size: NA
d_call: NA
j_call: TRBJ1-1
v_call: TRBV7-9
cdr3_aa: CASSLSQGNTEAFF
cdr3_nt: TGTGCCAGCAGCTTATCACAGGGGAACACTGAAGCTTTCTTT

clone_size: NA
d_call: TRBD1
j_call: TRBJ1-4
v_call: TRBV18
cdr3_aa: CASSTGTGEEKLFF
cdr3_nt: TGTGCCAGCTCAACCGGGACAGGCGAGGAAAAACTGTTTTTT

clone_size: NA
d_call: TRBD1
j_call: TRBJ2-7
v_call: TRBV19
cdr3_aa: CASSSGQGYEQYF
cdr3_nt: TGTGCCAGTAGTTCGGGACAGGGTTACGAGCAGTACTTC

clone_size: NA
d_call: TRBD2
j_call: TRBJ2-1
v_call: TRBV2
cdr3_aa: CASTPSFLAGVGNEQFF
cdr3_nt: TGTGCCAGCACGCCATCTTTCTTAGCGGGGGTCGGCAATGAGCAGTTCTTC

clone_size: few
d_call: TRBD1
j_call: TRBJ2-3
v_call: TRBV6-5
cdr3_aa: CASQRQGQGHYTQYF
cdr3_nt: TGTGCCAGCCAGCGTCAGGGACAGGGTCACTATACGCAGTATTTT

clone_size: NA
d_call: NA
j_call: TRBJ1-2
v_call: TRBV6-6
cdr3_aa: CASSYVQGVDGYTF
cdr3_nt: TGTGCCAGCAGTTACGTACAGGGAGTCGACGGCTACACCTTC

clone_size: NA
d_call: TRBD1
j_call: TRBJ2-5
v_call: TRBV25-1
cdr3_aa: CASSDGTERTQYF
cdr3_nt: TGTGCCAGCAGTGACGGGACAGAAAGGACCCAGTACTTC

clone_size: NA
d_call: TRBD1
j_call: TRBJ1-6
v_call: TRBV19
cdr3_aa: CASSTGQGFNSPLHF
cdr3_nt: TGTGCCAGTAGCACCGGACAGGGCTTCAATTCACCCCTCCACTTT

clone_size: NA
d_call: NA
j_call: TRBJ2-5
v_call: TRBV6-6
cdr3_aa: CASSASSVETQYF
cdr3_nt: TGTGCCAGCAGCGCCTCATCGGTAGAGACCCAGTACTTC

clone_size: NA
d_call: TRBD1
j_call: TRBJ1-2
v_call: TRBV27
cdr3_aa: CASSLTRDSYGYTF
cdr3_nt: TGTGCCAGCAGTTTAACCCGGGACAGCTATGGCTACACCTTC

clone_size: NA
d_call: TRBD1
j_call: TRBJ2-2
v_call: TRBV6-5
cdr3_aa: CASVGRTGGGGELFF
cdr3_nt: TGTGCCAGCGTGGGTCGGACAGGGGGAGGGGGGGAGCTGTTTTTT

clone_size: NA
d_call: TRBD1
j_call: TRBJ2-7
v_call: TRBV2
cdr3_aa: CASSGPYQGVPSYEQYF
cdr3_nt: TGTGCCAGCAGTGGCCCATATCAGGGGGTGCCCTCCTACGAGCAGTACTTC

clone_size: NA
d_call: TRBD2
j_call: TRBJ2-5
v_call: TRBV10-3
cdr3_aa: CAISTKLAGRETQYF
cdr3_nt: TGTGCCATCAGTACTAAACTAGCGGGGAGGGAGACCCAGTACTTC

clone_size: few
d_call: NA
j_call: TRBJ1-1
v_call: TRBV5-4
cdr3_aa: CASSLGRGALEAFF
cdr3_nt: TGTGCCAGCAGCTTGGGCAGGGGAGCTTTAGAAGCTTTCTTT

clone_size: NA
d_call: NA
j_call: TRBJ1-1
v_call: TRBV10-1
cdr3_aa: CASSSGQNTEAFF
cdr3_nt: TGCGCCAGCAGTTCGGGACAGAACACTGAAGCTTTCTTT

clone_size: few
d_call: NA
j_call: TRBJ1-5
v_call: TRBV5-1
cdr3_aa: CASSLAAGSNQPQHF
cdr3_nt: TGCGCCAGCAGCCTGGCGGCGGGGAGCAATCAGCCCCAGCATTTT

clone_size: NA
d_call: NA
j_call: TRBJ1-1
v_call: TRBV20-1
cdr3_aa: CSASGEREAFF
cdr3_nt: TGCAGTGCCAGCGGGGAGCGGGAGGCTTTCTTT

clone_size: once
d_call: NA
j_call: TRBJ2-7
v_call: TRBV7-3
cdr3_aa: CASSSGANYEQYF
cdr3_nt: TGTGCCAGCAGCTCAGGGGCCAATTACGAGCAGTACTTC

clone_size: few
d_call: TRBD2
j_call: TRBJ2-7
v_call: TRBV4-2
cdr3_aa: CASSPQDPWRTSGGYEQYF
cdr3_nt: TGTGCCAGCAGCCCGCAGGATCCATGGCGGACTAGCGGGGGCTACGAGCAGTACTTC

clone_size: NA
d_call: TRBD1
j_call: TRBJ2-3
v_call: TRBV5-5
cdr3_aa: CASSLAKLFDRVTDTQYF
cdr3_nt: TGTGCCAGCAGCTTAGCTAAGTTGTTCGACAGGGTTACAGATACGCAGTATTTT